Detailed here is one TCR beta chain. Its cognate antigen is unknown. Unstimulated regulatory T cells (CD4+CD25+CD127-), CD4+CD25- non-regulatory cells, CD4 and CD8 cells were FACS-sorted from thawed PBMCs. Only in-frame clones appear in the TCRdb table, and some are missing; sequencing was by immunoSEQ multiplex PCR. In the table there are approximately 260,000 clones, about 80% of which are singletons. These data belong to a study of Tregs in tolerant kidney transplant recipients. Findings of the study overall: Biological reproducibility was not directly addressed, but technical replication error appeared minimal. Tregs expanded with activated donor B cells seemed most donor-specific. Findings come from small patient numbers and require larger validation.

The CDR3 is 16 amino acids. CDR1 and CDR2 from the germline V gene are SEHNR and FQNEAQ (reference sequence). The J segment lost 2 bases and the V segment lost 5 bases, leaving 9 bases of the junction unmatched. Specimen: CD4+ T cells from blood. The chain employs TRBV7-9 and TRBJ2-1; 7 nucleotides match TRBD1. The TCR originated in a human donor in good health. The CDR3 protein is CASSGSGRGTYNEQFF. CDR3 DNA: TGTGCCAGCAGCGGCAGTGGCAGGGGGACCTACAATGAGCAGTTCTTC.